This TCR beta chain was profiled in a study of cytomegalovirus exposure and HLA in healthy donors. The PCR ran on 60 Vbeta and 13 Jbeta primers. Libraries were prepared by immunoSEQ multiplex PCR; TCRdb keeps only in-frame clonotypes and omits some of them. The table for this sample gives about 110,000 clones. Germline loops: CDR1 SNHLY, CDR2 FYNNEI. The length of the CDR3 is 15 residues. J was trimmed by 1 base and V by 6 bases; bases with no gene match: 8. The chain employs TRBV2 and TRBJ1-2; 7 nucleotides align to TRBD1. This TCR came from a young man in good health and CMV-seronegative. Sequenced sample: PBMCs. Here the CDR3 reads CASSKRGQNNYGYTF. CDR3 nucleotide sequence: TGTGCCAGCAGCAAGAGGGGACAGAATAACTATGGCTACACCTTC.